The 8 T cell receptor beta chains in this list originate from one sample, sequenced in a study of cytomegalovirus exposure and HLA in healthy donors. Researchers ran the PCR with 60 Vbeta and 13 Jbeta primers. The assay was immunoSEQ multiplex PCR, and TCRdb's table has in-frame clones only and misses some. This table lists fewer than 150,000 clones. Sequenced input: PBMCs. Receptors originate from a man in his forties in good health and CMV-seronegative.

The gene calls are TRBV7-6 and TRBJ2-3; 7 bases align to TRBD1. This CDR3 spans 16 amino acids. Germline V lookup: CDR1 SGHVS, CDR2 FNYEAQ. V was pared by 0 bases and J by 6 bases, with 9 bases of the junction left unmatched. The CDR3 sequence: CASSLAAGRGTDTQYF. DNA for the CDR3: TGTGCCAGCAGCTTAGCTGCCGGCAGGGGGACGGATACGCAGTATTTT.

The chain carries TRBV7-3 and TRBJ2-6, with a weak D call TRBD2 (6 bases). V lost 0 bases, J lost 0 bases, and 15 bases lay in between. This CDR3 is built from 19 residues. Germline V gene sequence: CDR1 SGHTA, CDR2 FQGTGA. The CDR3 is CASSLTAEGTVSGANVLTF. The CDR3 DNA reads TGTGCCAGCAGCTTAACGGCGGAGGGAACGGTCTCTGGGGCCAACGTCCTGACTTTC.

This chain uses TRBV10-3 with TRBJ1-5; D is unclear. V lost 3 bases and J 5 bases, leaving 5 bases between the germline ends. The CDR3 has 12 residues. Per germline, CDR1 ENHRY and CDR2 SYGVKD. CDR3 region: CAISERDQPQHF. Written as DNA, the CDR3 is TGTGCCATCAGTGAAAGAGATCAGCCCCAGCATTTT.

This chain connects TRBV4-3 to TRBJ2-1, with D maybe TRBD2 (5 bases). There are 17 residues in the CDR3. The V and J ends lost 2 bases and 7 bases respectively, with 21 bases between them. CDR1 is LGHNA and CDR2 is YSLEER in the germline V gene. CDR3 coding DNA: TGCGCCAGCAGCCAACTAAAATCGGACTTTCTATGGAATGAGCAGTTCTTC. This translates into CASSQLKSDFLWNEQFF.

The genes are TRBV4-2 and TRBJ2-3; 11 nucleotides align to TRBD2. CDR1 and CDR2 from the germline V gene are LGHNA and YNFKEQ. The J segment lost 4 bases and the V segment lost 0 bases, leaving 6 bases of the junction unmatched. The CDR3 contains 17 residues. CDR3 sequence (DNA): TGTGCCAGCAGCCAAGAAGTTGGGACTAGCGGAGCAGATACGCAGTATTTT. Residues: CASSQEVGTSGADTQYF.

The rearrangement uses TRBV11-3 and TRBJ2-3, with 10 bases identical to TRBD2. The CDR3 totals 16 residues. Germline V gene sequence: CDR1 SGHNT, CDR2 YENEEA. After removal of 3 bases from V and 2 bases from J, the junction contained 5 bases not matched to a gene. DNA for the CDR3: TGTGCCAGCAGCTTTAGCGGGGGGAATCCCACAGATACGCAGTATTTT. Amino acids: CASSFSGGNPTDTQYF.

This CDR3 reads CASRSYTGELFF. DNA of the CDR3: TGTGCCAGCAGAAGCTACACCGGGGAGCTGTTTTTT. The chain links TRBV28 to TRBJ2-2; D is unresolved. Trimming removed 6 bases at V and 3 bases at J, with 5 bases between. CDR3 length: 12 residues. The germline CDR1 and CDR2 sequences are MDHEN and SYDVKM.

V is TRBV7-2 and J is TRBJ2-3; TRBD2 matches 7 bases. After removal of 4 bases from V and 1 base from J, the junction contained 5 bases not matched to a gene. CDR1 and CDR2 from the germline V gene are SGHTA and FQGNSA. The CDR3 extends over 15 amino acids. The CDR3 protein is CASSSARGGTDTQYF. The CDR3, as DNA: TGTGCCAGCAGCTCCGCACGGGGGGGCACAGATACGCAGTATTTT.